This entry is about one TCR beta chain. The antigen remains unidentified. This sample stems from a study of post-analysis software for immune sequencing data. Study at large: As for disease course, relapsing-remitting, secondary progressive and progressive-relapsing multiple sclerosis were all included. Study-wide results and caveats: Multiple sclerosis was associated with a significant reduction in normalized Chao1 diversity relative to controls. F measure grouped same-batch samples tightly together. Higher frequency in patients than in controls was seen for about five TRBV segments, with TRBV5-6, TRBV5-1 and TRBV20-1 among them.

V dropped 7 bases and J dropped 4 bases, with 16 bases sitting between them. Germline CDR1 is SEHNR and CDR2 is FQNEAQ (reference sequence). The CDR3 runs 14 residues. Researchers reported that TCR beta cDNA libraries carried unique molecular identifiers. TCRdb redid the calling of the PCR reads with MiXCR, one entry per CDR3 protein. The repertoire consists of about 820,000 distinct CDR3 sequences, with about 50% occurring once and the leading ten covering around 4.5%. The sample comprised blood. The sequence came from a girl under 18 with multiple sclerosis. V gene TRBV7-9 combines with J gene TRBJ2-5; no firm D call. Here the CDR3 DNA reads TGTGCCAGCACCCAGAGCCCGTCAGGAGAGACCCAGTACTTC. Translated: CASTQSPSGETQYF.